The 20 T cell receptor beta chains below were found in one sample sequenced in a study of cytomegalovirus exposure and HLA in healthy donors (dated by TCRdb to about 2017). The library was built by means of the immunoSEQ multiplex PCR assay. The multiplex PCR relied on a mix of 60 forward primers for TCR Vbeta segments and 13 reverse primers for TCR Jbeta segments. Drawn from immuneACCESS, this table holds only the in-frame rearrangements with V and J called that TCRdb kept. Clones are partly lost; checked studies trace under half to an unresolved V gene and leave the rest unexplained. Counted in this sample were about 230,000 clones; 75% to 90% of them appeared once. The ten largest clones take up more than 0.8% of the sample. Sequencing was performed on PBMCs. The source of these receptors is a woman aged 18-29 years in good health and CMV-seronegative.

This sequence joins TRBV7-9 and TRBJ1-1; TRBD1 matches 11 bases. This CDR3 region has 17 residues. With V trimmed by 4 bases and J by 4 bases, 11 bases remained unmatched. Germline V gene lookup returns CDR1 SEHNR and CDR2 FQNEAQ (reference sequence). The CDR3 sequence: CASSSMDRGRFSTEAFF. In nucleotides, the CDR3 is TGTGCCAGCAGCTCCATGGACAGGGGGCGGTTCAGCACTGAAGCTTTCTTT.

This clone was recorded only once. The CDR3 loop reads CASSQVHGTDSSYEQYF. The CDR3 coding sequence is TGCGCCAGCAGCCAAGTCCACGGGACAGACAGCTCCTACGAGCAGTACTTC. The chain combines TRBV4-1 with TRBJ2-7; 7 bases are shared with TRBD1. The CDR3 spans 17 residues. With 1 base clipped from V and 0 bases from J, the junction kept 9 bases outside the gene matches. Germline V gives CDR1 MGHRA, CDR2 YSYEKL.

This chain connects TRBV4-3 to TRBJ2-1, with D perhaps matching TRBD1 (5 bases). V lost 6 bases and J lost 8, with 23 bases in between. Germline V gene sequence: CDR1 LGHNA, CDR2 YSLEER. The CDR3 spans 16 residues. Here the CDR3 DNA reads TGCGCCAGCAGTTCAGACCCCCTTTCAAGGGGTGATGAGCAGTTCTTC. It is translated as CASSSDPLSRGDEQFF.

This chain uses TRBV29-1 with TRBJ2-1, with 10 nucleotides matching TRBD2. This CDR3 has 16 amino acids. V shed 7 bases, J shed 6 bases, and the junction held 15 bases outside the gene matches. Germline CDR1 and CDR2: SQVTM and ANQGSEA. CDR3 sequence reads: CSASGAGTSDSNEQFF. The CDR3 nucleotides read TGCAGCGCCTCTGGGGCCGGGACTAGCGACAGCAATGAGCAGTTCTTC.

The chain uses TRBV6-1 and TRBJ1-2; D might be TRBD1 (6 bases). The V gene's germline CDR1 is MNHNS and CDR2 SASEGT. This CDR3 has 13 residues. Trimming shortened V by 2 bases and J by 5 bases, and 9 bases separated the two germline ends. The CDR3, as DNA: TGTGCCAGCAGTGAACTACAGGGTTATGGCTACACCTTC. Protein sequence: CASSELQGYGYTF.

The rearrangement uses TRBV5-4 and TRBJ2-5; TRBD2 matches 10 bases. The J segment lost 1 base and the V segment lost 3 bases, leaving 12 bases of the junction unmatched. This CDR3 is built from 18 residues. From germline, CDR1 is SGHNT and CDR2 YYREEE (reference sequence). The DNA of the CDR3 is TGTGCCAGCAGCTCTTTCGGTGCTAGCGGGGGACTCCAAGAGACCCAGTACTTC. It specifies CASSSFGASGGLQETQYF.

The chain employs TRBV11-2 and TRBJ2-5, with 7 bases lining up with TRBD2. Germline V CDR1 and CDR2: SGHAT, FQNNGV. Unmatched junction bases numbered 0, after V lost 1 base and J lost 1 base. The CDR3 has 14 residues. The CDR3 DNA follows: TGTGCCAGCAGCTTAGGCGGGGGCCAAGAGACCCAGTACTTC. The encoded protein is CASSLGGGQETQYF.

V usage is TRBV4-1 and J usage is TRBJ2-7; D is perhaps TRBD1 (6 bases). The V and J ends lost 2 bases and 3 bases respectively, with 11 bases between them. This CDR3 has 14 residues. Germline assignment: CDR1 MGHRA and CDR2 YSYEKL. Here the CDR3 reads CASSQRVQGYEQYF. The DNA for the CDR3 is TGCGCCAGCAGCCAACGGGTACAGGGCTACGAGCAGTACTTC.

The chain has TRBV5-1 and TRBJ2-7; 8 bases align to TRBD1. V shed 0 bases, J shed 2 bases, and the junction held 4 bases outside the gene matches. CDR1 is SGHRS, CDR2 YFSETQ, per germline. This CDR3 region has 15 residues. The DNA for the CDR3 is TGCGCCAGCAGCTTGGATGGGACAGGTGCCTACGAGCAGTACTTC. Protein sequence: CASSLDGTGAYEQYF.

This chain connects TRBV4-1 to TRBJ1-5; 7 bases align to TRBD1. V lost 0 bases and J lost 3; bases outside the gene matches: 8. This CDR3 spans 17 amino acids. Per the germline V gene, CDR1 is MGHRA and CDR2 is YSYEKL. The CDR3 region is CASSQDLYRGVNQPQHF. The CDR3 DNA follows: TGCGCCAGCAGCCAAGATCTTTACAGGGGTGTCAATCAGCCCCAGCATTTT.

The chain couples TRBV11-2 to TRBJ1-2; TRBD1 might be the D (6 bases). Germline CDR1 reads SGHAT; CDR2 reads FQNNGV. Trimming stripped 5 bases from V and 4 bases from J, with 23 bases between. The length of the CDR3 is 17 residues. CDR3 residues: CASSREAGAMPPYGYTF. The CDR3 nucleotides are TGTGCCAGCAGCCGAGAGGCAGGGGCCATGCCCCCCTATGGCTACACCTTC.

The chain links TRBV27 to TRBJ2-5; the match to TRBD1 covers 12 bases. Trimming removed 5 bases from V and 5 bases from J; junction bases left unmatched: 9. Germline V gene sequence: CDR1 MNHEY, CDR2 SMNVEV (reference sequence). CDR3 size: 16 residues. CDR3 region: CASSPGTGGLLETQYF. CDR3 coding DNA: TGTGCCAGCAGTCCAGGGACAGGGGGCTTGTTGGAGACCCAGTACTTC.

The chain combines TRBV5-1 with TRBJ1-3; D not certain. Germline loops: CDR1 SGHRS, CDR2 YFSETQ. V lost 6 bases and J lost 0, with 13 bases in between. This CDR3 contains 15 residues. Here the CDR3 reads CASKATTSSGNTIYF. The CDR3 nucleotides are TGCGCCAGCAAGGCTACGACAAGCTCTGGAAACACCATATATTTT.

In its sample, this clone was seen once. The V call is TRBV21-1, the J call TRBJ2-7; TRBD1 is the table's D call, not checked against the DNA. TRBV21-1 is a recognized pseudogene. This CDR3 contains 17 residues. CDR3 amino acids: CASSNFYRDRVLYEQYF. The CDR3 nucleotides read TGTGCCAGCAGCAACTTTTACCGGGACAGGGTCTTGTACGAGCAGTACTTC.

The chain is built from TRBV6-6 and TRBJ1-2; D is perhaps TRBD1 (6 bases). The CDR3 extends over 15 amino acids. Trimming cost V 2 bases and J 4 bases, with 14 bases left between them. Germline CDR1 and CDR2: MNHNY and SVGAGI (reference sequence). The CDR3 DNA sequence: TGTGCCAGCAGTTACGGCGGGGGCGGTTTCTATGGCTACACCTTC. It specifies CASSYGGGGFYGYTF.

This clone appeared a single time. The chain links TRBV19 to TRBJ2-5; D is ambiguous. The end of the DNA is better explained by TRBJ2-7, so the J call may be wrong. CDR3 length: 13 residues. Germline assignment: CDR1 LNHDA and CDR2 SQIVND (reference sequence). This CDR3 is CASSEPGSYEQYF. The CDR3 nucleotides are TGTGCCAGTAGTGAGCCGGGTAGCTACGAGCAGTACTTC.

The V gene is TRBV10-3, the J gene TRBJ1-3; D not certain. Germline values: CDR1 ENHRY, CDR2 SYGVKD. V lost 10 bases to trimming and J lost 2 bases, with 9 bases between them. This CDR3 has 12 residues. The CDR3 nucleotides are TGTGCCACCTTAGTGGCTGGAAACACCATATATTTT. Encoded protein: CATLVAGNTIYF.

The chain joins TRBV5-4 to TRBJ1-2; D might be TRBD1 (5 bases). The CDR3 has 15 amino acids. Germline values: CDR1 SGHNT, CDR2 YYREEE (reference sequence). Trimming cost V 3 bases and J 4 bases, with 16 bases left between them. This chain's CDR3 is CASSSARGGGYGYTF. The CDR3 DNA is TGTGCCAGCAGCTCCGCACGGGGGGGTGGCTATGGCTACACCTTC.

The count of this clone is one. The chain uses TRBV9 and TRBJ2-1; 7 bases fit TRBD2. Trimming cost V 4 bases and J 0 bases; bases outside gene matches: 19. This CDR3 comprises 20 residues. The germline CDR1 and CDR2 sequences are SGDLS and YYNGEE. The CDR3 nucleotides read TGTGCCAGCAGCCCACTTGGAGTAGCGGGCTCCCGGACCTCCTACAATGAGCAGTTCTTC. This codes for CASSPLGVAGSRTSYNEQFF.

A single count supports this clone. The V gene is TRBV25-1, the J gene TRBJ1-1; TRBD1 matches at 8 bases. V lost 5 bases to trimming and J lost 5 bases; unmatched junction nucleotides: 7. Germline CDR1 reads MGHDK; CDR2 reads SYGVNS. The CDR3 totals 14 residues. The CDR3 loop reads CASSPDRVLTEAFF. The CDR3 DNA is TGTGCCAGCAGTCCGGACAGGGTACTTACTGAAGCTTTCTTT.